The source of this T cell receptor beta chain is a study of Graves' ophthalmopathy and Graves' hyperthyroidism. The study's findings and limits: Detected in blood as well were most expanded thyroid clonotypes with frequency above 0.001.

The CDR3 has 14 residues. Trimming removed 0 bases at V and 2 bases at J, with 2 bases between. Germline V gene lookup returns CDR1 KGHSH and CDR2 LQKENI. This clonotype has at least ten counts. Its antigen remains unknown. Amplification targeted the TCR beta CDR3 regions, with RNA transcripts as the source material. HTBI primers were employed in first-round RT-PCR, then a second-round multiplex PCR followed. TCRdb redid the calling of the multiplex PCR reads with MiXCR, one entry per CDR3 protein. This table holds about 210,000 distinct CDR3 sequences, 25% to 30% found once. Sequenced input: peripheral blood. The sequence was collected from a man aged 50-60 years with Graves' ophthalmopathy. The chain carries TRBV18 and TRBJ2-6; no definite D call. In nucleotides, the CDR3 is TGTGCCAGCTCACCACCAGCTGGGGCCAACGTCCTGACTTTC. This translates into CASSPPAGANVLTF. The variable domain in full, with the rest retrieved from reference TRBV18 and TRBJ2-6, is NAGVMQNPRHLVRRRGQEARLRCSPMKGHSHVYWYRQLPEEGLKFMVYLQKENIIDESGMPKERFSAEFPKEGPSILRIQQVVRGDSAAYFCASSPPAGANVLTFGAGSRLTVL.